Presented here are 20 T cell receptor beta chains from one specimen sequenced in a study of blood T cell repertoires in COVID-19. Here immunoSEQ multiplex PCR was the method, and the copy in TCRdb shows in-frame clones only, minus some. The profile shows fewer than 250,000 clones, roughly four fifths of them singletons. Sequencing was performed on peripheral blood. These receptors were collected from a woman aged 40 to 50 with acute or convalescent COVID-19.

V gene TRBV3-1 (or the pseudogene TRBV3-2) combines with J gene TRBJ2-7; weak D call: TRBD2 (5 bases). This CDR3 is 13 amino acids long. The germline CDR1 and CDR2 sequences are LGHDT and YNNKEL (reference sequence). V gave up 3 bases and J gave up 4 bases, with 10 bases separating them. The CDR3 nucleotides are TGTGCCAGCAGCCACGGACTTAGTTACGAGCAGTACTTC. It translates to CASSHGLSYEQYF.

The chain couples TRBV9 to TRBJ1-2, with 8 bases matching TRBD1. CDR1 and CDR2 (germline): SGDLS, YYNGEE. With 4 bases clipped from V and 2 bases from J, the junction kept 7 bases outside the gene matches. The CDR3 loop spans 15 amino acids. Written as DNA, the CDR3 is TGTGCCAGCAGCCGGCAGGGGGCTGGGAACTATGGCTACACCTTC. It specifies CASSRQGAGNYGYTF. The variable domain in full, completed from reference TRBV9 and TRBJ1-2, reads DSGVTQTPKHLITATGQRVTLRCSPRSGDLSVYWYQQSLDQGLQFLIQYYNGEERAKGNILERFSAQQFPDLHSELNLSSLELGDSALYFCASSRQGAGNYGYTFGSGTRLTVV.

This rearrangement joins TRBV10-2 to TRBJ1-1; 8 bases are shared with TRBD1. This CDR3 region has 15 residues. Germline V gene sequence: CDR1 WSHSY, CDR2 SAAADI. V shed 11 bases and J 1 base; nucleotides not matched to a gene: 12. The CDR3 loop reads CAVRPGGLGNTEAFF. DNA of the CDR3: TGCGCCGTGCGGCCAGGGGGCTTGGGGAACACTGAAGCTTTCTTT.

The rearrangement links TRBV7-8 to TRBJ2-7, with D possibly TRBD1 on 6 matching bases. This CDR3 is 12 amino acids long. Germline assignment: CDR1 SGHVS and CDR2 FQNEAQ. Trimming took 9 bases from V and 4 from J, leaving 13 bases between them. The CDR3 DNA is TGTGCCAGTACAGGGTTCGGGTACGAGCAGTACTTC. Translating it yields CASTGFGYEQYF.

The rearrangement links TRBV12-2 to TRBJ2-2; the table's D gene call, TRBD2, was not cross checked with the DNA. TRBV12-2 is termed a pseudogene. This CDR3 spans 17 amino acids. CDR3 sequence (DNA): TGTGCAAGTCGCTTAGAAACTAGCGCCTACTATACCGGGGAGCTGTTTTTT. This encodes CASRLETSAYYTGELFF.

The J gene is TRBJ1-1, the V gene TRBV27; 10 bases agree with TRBD1. With V trimmed by 4 bases and J by 6 bases, 8 bases remained unmatched. The CDR3 is 15 residues long. Germline V gene lookup returns CDR1 MNHEY and CDR2 SMNVEV (reference sequence). The CDR3 DNA sequence: TGTGCCAGCAGTTCACCCGGGACAGGGGAAGCTGAAGCTTTCTTT. This sequence encodes CASSSPGTGEAEAFF.

V is TRBV23-1 and J is TRBJ2-7; 8 bases match TRBD1. TRBV23-1 is assigned to the ORF class and has an uncertain function. The CDR3 covers 15 residues. V shed 8 bases, J shed 7 bases, and the junction held 16 bases outside the gene matches. CDR3 in DNA: TGCGCCAGCTACGACTCTGTCAGGGGGCGTAGGGAGCAGTACTTC. Translated: CASYDSVRGRREQYF.

The chain employs TRBV25-1 and TRBJ2-1; D possibly corresponds to TRBD2 (6 bases). Trimming took 8 bases from V and 0 from J, leaving 14 bases between them. CDR1 is MGHDK, CDR2 SYGVNS, per germline. The CDR3 is made up of 15 amino acids. The CDR3 region has the DNA TGTGCCAGCGGGCGGAGGGGTAGCTCCTACAATGAGCAGTTCTTC. Protein product: CASGRRGSSYNEQFF.

This clone was recorded once. The J gene is TRBJ2-5, the V gene TRBV7-2; no clear D. V gave up 4 bases and J gave up 4 bases, with 4 bases separating them. The germline V gene has CDR1 SGHTA and CDR2 FQGNSA. This CDR3 region has 11 residues. The CDR3 here is CASSSLETQYF. The CDR3 coding sequence is TGTGCCAGCAGCTCCCTAGAGACCCAGTACTTC.

The chain has TRBV30 and TRBJ2-7; 8 nucleotides align to TRBD2. V lost 5 bases and J lost 2; bases outside the gene matches: 2. The CDR3 contains 12 residues. The germline gives CDR1 GTSNPN, CDR2 SVGIG (reference sequence). CDR3 amino acids: CAWSGGAYEQYF. For the CDR3, the DNA is TGTGCCTGGTCGGGGGGGGCCTACGAGCAGTACTTC. Together with reference TRBV30 and TRBJ2-7, the CDR3 gives the full variable domain: SQTIHQWPATLVQPVGSPLSLECTVEGTSNPNLYWYRQAAGRGLQLLFYSVGIGQISSEVPQNLSASRPQDRQFILSSKKLLLSDSGFYLCAWSGGAYEQYFGPGTRLTVT.

The chain joins TRBV10-3 to TRBJ2-3; 9 nucleotides line up with TRBD2. The CDR3 has 18 amino acids. Germline CDR1 ENHRY, CDR2 SYGVKD. Unmatched junction bases numbered 14, after V lost 5 bases and J lost 2 bases. The CDR3 reads CAISHSPPASGVTDTQYF. The CDR3 DNA follows: TGTGCCATCAGTCACTCACCTCCCGCTAGCGGGGTCACAGATACGCAGTATTTT.

The chain joins TRBV5-1 to TRBJ2-7, with TRBD1 matching 10 bases. J was trimmed by 4 bases and V by 0 bases; bases with no gene match: 7. The CDR3 has 16 residues. Germline lookup yields CDR1 SGHRS and CDR2 YFSETQ. CDR3 amino acids: CASSLGDRGVLYEQYF. The CDR3, as DNA: TGCGCCAGCAGCTTGGGGGACAGGGGTGTTTTATACGAGCAGTACTTC.

V usage is TRBV11-2 and J usage is TRBJ1-2, with a weak D call TRBD1 (6 bases). This CDR3 comprises 14 residues. The V gene lost 5 bases and the J gene lost 3 bases, with 13 bases spanning the gap. Germline V gene data show CDR1 as SGHAT and CDR2 as FQNNGV. CDR3 sequence reads: CASSARGGYYGYTF. As DNA, the CDR3 is TGTGCCAGCAGCGCCAGGGGAGGGTACTATGGCTACACCTTC.

This chain uses TRBV10-3 with TRBJ1-6, with D tentatively TRBD1 (6 bases). The CDR3 covers 16 residues. Germline CDR1 and CDR2: ENHRY and SYGVKD. V was clipped by 8 bases and J by 1 base, with 15 bases between them. The CDR3 protein is CAIRAGDNSYNSPLHF. The CDR3 DNA is TGTGCCATCCGGGCAGGGGATAATTCCTATAATTCACCCCTCCACTTT.

This clone has a single count. This chain joins TRBV21-1 and TRBJ2-5; TRBD1 was called by the table and not checked on the DNA. TRBV21-1 is a known pseudogene. This CDR3 comprises 18 residues. CDR3 in DNA: TGTGCCAGCAGACCAGGTGACAGGGACTGGCCGGACGGGGAGACCCAGTACTTC. Translation: CASRPGDRDWPDGETQYF.

This clone was detected only once. The J gene is TRBJ1-1, the V gene TRBV9, with 7 bases identical to TRBD1. Germline CDR1 is SGDLS and CDR2 is YYNGEE. V shed 0 bases and J 0 bases; nucleotides not matched to a gene: 11. This CDR3 is 18 amino acids long. CDR3 in amino acids: CASSVEVRQGEVNTEAFF. CDR3 DNA: TGTGCCAGCAGCGTAGAGGTTCGACAGGGAGAGGTGAACACTGAAGCTTTCTTT.

The chain couples TRBV19 to TRBJ1-1, with D possibly matching TRBD1 (5 bases). The CDR3 length is 15 residues. With 1 base removed from V and 13 bases from J, the gap between germline ends came to 22 bases. CDR1 LNHDA and CDR2 SQIVND come from the germline V gene (reference sequence). Here the CDR3 reads CASSIGQIGTLKLFF. The CDR3 region has the DNA TGTGCCAGTAGTATAGGACAGATTGGAACACTGAAGCTTTTCTTT.

The J gene is TRBJ1-2, the V gene TRBV11-2; D perhaps matches TRBD1 (6 bases). Trimming shortened V by 0 bases and J by 8 bases, and 10 bases separated the two germline ends. Per the germline V gene, CDR1 is SGHAT and CDR2 is FQNNGV. The CDR3 consists of 13 residues. The CDR3 protein is CASSLEITGGYTF. In DNA, the CDR3 is TGTGCCAGCAGCTTAGAGATAACAGGGGGCTACACCTTC. The whole variable domain, remainder taken from reference TRBV11-2 and TRBJ1-2, is EAGVAQSPRYKIIEKRQSVAFWCNPISGHATLYWYQQILGQGPKLLIQFQNNGVVDDSQLPKDRFSAERLKGVDSTLKIQPAKLEDSAVYLCASSLEITGGYTFGSGTRLTVV.

This chain joins TRBV30 and TRBJ2-1; 13 nucleotides agree with TRBD2. This CDR3 region has 19 residues. The trim removed 0 bases at V and 3 bases at J, leaving 11 bases unmatched. In germline, CDR1 is GTSNPN, CDR2 SVGIG (reference sequence). Here the CDR3 DNA reads TGTGCCTGGAGTGTAACTAGGACTAGCGGGAGCTTCCTCTACAATGAGCAGTTCTTC. Residues: CAWSVTRTSGSFLYNEQFF.

The J gene is TRBJ2-1, the V gene TRBV30; 9 bases fit TRBD2. V lost 0 bases, J lost 9 bases, and 9 bases stayed unmatched. Per the germline V gene, CDR1 is GTSNPN and CDR2 is SVGIG (reference sequence). The length of the CDR3 is 15 residues. CDR3 in DNA: TGTGCCTGGAGTGTAAGCGGGAGGAGTATTAGTGAGCAGTTCTTC. Translated, it gives CAWSVSGRSISEQFF.